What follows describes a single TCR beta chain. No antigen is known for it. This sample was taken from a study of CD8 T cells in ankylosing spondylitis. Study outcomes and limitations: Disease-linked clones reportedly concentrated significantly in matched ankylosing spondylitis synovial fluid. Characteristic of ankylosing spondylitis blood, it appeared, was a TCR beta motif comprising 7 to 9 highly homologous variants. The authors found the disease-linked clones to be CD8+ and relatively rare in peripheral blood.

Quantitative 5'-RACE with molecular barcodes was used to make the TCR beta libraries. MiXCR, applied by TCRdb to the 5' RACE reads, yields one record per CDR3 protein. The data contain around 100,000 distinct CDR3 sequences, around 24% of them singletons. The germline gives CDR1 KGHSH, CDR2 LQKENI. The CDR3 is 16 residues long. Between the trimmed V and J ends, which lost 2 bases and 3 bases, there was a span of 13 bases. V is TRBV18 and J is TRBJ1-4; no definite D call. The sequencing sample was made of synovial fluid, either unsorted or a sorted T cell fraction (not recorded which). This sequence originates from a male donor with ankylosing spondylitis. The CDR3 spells CASSPRLMISNEKLFF. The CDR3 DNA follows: TGTGCCAGCTCACCAAGGCTGATGATCTCTAATGAAAAACTGTTTTTT.